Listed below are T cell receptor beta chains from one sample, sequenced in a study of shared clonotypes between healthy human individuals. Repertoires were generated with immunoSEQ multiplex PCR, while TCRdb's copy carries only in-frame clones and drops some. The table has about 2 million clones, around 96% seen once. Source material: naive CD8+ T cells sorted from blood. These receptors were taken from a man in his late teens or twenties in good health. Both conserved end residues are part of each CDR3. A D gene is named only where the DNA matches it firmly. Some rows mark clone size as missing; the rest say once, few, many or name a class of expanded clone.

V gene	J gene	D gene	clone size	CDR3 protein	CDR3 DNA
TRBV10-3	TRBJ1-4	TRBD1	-	CAIRAGTGFTNEKLFF	TGTGCCATCAGGGCCGGGACAGGGTTCACTAATGAAAAACTGTTTTTT
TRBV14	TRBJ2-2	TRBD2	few	CASSQRLAGPTGELFF	TGTGCCAGCAGCCAACGACTAGCGGGTCCGACCGGGGAGCTGTTTTTT
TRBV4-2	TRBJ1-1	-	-	CASSQDWAVDSSNTEAFF	TGTGCCAGCAGCCAAGATTGGGCAGTAGATTCGTCGAACACTGAAGCTTTCTTT
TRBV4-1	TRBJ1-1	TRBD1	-	CASSQVQGVGSNTEAFF	TGCGCCAGCAGCCAAGTACAGGGGGTAGGTTCGAACACTGAAGCTTTCTTT
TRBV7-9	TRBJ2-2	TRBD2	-	CASSLLAGDDGELFF	TGTGCCAGCAGCTTACTAGCGGGAGATGACGGGGAGCTGTTTTTT
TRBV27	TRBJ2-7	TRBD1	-	CASRTGGIYEQYF	TGTGCCAGCAGGACAGGGGGAATCTACGAGCAGTACTTC
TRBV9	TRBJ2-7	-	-	CASSAGYEQYF	TGTGCCAGCAGCGCCGGGTACGAGCAGTACTTC
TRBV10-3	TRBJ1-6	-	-	CAISESEQGRSPLHF	TGTGCCATCAGTGAGAGTGAACAGGGCAGGTCACCCCTCCACTTT
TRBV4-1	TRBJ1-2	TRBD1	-	CASSQDEGTVYGYTF	TGCGCCAGCAGCCAAGATGAGGGGACAGTCTATGGCTACACCTTC
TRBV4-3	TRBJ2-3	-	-	CASSQDKGQPSTDTQYF	TGCGCCAGCAGCCAAGATAAAGGACAACCAAGCACAGATACGCAGTATTTT
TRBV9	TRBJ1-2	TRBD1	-	CASSSRDREVLGYGYTF	TGTGCCAGCAGCAGCCGGGACAGGGAAGTACTTGGCTATGGCTACACCTTC
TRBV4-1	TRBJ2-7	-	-	CASSQVGSDYEQYF	TGCGCCAGCAGCCAAGTTGGATCGGACTACGAGCAGTACTTC
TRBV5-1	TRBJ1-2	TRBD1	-	CASSARDRDPYGYTF	TGCGCCAGCAGCGCCCGGGACAGGGACCCTTATGGCTACACCTTC
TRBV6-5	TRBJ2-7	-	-	CASSSPPTPYEQYF	TGTGCCAGCAGTTCCCCCCCAACCCCCTACGAGCAGTACTTC
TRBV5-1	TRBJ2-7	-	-	CASSLAPDNPYEQYF	TGCGCCAGCAGCTTGGCCCCAGATAATCCCTACGAGCAGTACTTC
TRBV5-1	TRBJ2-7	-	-	CASSSGVNTGEQYF	TGCGCCAGCAGCTCGGGGGTAAACACAGGCGAGCAGTACTTC
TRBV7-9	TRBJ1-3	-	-	CASSLGDIVSGNTIYF	TGTGCCAGCAGCTTAGGGGACATTGTCTCTGGAAACACCATATATTTT
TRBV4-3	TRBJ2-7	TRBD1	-	CASSQETGITYEQYF	TGCGCCAGCAGCCAAGAGACAGGGATAACCTACGAGCAGTACTTC
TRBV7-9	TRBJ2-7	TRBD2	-	CASSLPSGSPSSYEQYF	TGTGCCAGCAGCTTACCTAGCGGGAGCCCGAGCTCCTACGAGCAGTACTTC
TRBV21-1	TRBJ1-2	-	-	CASSKVGDYGYTF	TGTGCCAGCAGCAAAGTAGGAGACTATGGCTACACCTTC
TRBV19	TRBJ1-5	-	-	CASSLNGNQPQHF	TGTGCCAGTAGCCTGAATGGCAATCAGCCCCAGCATTTT
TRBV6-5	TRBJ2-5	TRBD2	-	CASSRTRRETQYF	TGTGCCAGCAGCAGGACTAGGCGGGAGACCCAGTACTTC
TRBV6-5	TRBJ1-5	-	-	CASSYSWSSNQPQHF	TGTGCCAGCAGTTACTCGTGGAGTAGCAATCAGCCCCAGCATTTT
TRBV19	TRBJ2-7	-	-	CASSMGEGANYEQYF	TGTGCCAGTAGTATGGGGGAGGGGGCGAACTACGAGCAGTACTTC
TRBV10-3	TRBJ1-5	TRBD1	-	CAISQGQGQPQHF	TGTGCCATCAGCCAGGGACAGGGACAGCCCCAGCATTTT
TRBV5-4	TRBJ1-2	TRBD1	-	CASSFFPHGQGTGYTF	TGTGCCAGCAGCTTCTTCCCGCACGGACAGGGAACCGGCTACACCTTC
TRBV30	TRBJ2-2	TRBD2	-	CAWAQGGGGTGELFF	TGTGCCTGGGCGCAGGGCGGCGGGGGCACCGGGGAGCTGTTTTTT
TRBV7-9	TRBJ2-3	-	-	CASSSESDGGTDTQYF	TGTGCCAGCAGCTCCGAGAGTGACGGTGGCACAGATACGCAGTATTTT
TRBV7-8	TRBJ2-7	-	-	CASSSEGGNYEQYF	TGTGCCAGCAGCTCCGAAGGAGGGAACTACGAGCAGTACTTC
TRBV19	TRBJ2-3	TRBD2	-	CASSTTGLAGDTQYF	TGTGCCAGTAGTACCACGGGACTAGCGGGTGATACGCAGTATTTT
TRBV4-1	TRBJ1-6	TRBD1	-	CASRNRTGANNSPLHF	TGCGCCAGCCGCAACCGGACAGGGGCTAATAATTCACCCCTCCACTTT
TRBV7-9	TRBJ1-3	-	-	CASSLLGGNTIYF	TGTGCCAGCAGCCTATTAGGAGGAAACACCATATATTTT
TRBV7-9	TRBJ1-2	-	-	CASSVREDYGYTF	TGTGCCAGCAGCGTCCGGGAGGACTATGGCTACACCTTC
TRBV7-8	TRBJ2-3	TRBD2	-	CASSAGLAETDTQYF	TGTGCCAGCAGCGCGGGACTAGCGGAAACAGATACGCAGTATTTT
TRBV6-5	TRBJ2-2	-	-	CASSYGGTGELFF	TGTGCCAGCAGTTATGGGGGCACCGGGGAGCTGTTTTTT
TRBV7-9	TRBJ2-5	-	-	CASSYSIGGSETQYF	TGTGCCAGCAGCTATTCCATCGGGGGATCAGAGACCCAGTACTTC
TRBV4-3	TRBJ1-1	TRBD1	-	CANDAHPIGTGGLVAFF	TGCGCCAACGATGCTCACCCAATCGGGACAGGGGGCTTGGTAGCTTTCTTT
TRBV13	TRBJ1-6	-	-	CASSTEGSPLHF	TGTGCCAGCAGTACGGAGGGCTCACCCCTCCACTTT
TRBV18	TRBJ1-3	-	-	CASSPGTDTIYF	TGTGCCAGCTCACCTGGAACAGACACCATATATTTT
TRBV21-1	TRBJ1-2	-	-	CASSKGPGRGGYGYTF	TGTGCCAGCAGCAAAGGGCCCGGCAGGGGTGGATATGGCTACACCTTC
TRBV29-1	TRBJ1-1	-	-	CSVAIQGRTEAFF	TGCAGCGTGGCGATTCAGGGGCGCACTGAAGCTTTCTTT
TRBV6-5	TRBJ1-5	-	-	CASSQTEGPNQPQHF	TGTGCCAGCAGTCAAACGGAGGGGCCTAATCAGCCCCAGCATTTT
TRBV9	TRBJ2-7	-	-	CASSEGNSYEQYF	TGTGCCAGCAGCGAAGGGAACTCCTACGAGCAGTACTTC
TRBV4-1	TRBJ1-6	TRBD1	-	CASSQELQGRNSPLHF	TGCGCCAGCAGCCAGGAATTACAGGGGAGGAATTCACCCCTCCACTTT
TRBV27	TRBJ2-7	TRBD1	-	CASSSGQGAYEQYF	TGTGCCAGCAGTTCAGGACAGGGGGCATACGAGCAGTACTTC
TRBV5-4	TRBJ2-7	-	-	CASSFDRSGGSYEQYF	TGTGCCAGCAGCTTTGACAGGTCCGGTGGCTCCTACGAGCAGTACTTC
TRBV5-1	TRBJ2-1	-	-	CASSLRGYNEQFF	TGCGCCAGCAGCTTGCGGGGTTACAATGAGCAGTTCTTC
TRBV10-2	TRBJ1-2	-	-	CASTVNPGTYGYTF	TGCGCCAGCACCGTTAACCCGGGCACGTATGGCTACACCTTC
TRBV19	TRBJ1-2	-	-	CASSPGPINYGYTF	TGTGCCAGTAGTCCGGGACCGATTAACTATGGCTACACCTTC
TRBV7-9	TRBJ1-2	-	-	CASSLGTAANYGYTF	TGTGCCAGCAGCTTAGGTACCGCTGCTAACTATGGCTACACCTTC
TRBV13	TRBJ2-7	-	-	CASSLSGLLHYEQYF	TGTGCCAGCAGCTTATCGGGGCTGTTACACTACGAGCAGTACTTC
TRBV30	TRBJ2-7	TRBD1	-	CAWSPGQGFFYEQYF	TGTGCCTGGTCACCGGGACAGGGGTTTTTCTACGAGCAGTACTTC
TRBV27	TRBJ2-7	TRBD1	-	CASSLQGMGPYEQYF	TGTGCCAGCAGTCTACAGGGGATGGGGCCCTACGAGCAGTACTTC